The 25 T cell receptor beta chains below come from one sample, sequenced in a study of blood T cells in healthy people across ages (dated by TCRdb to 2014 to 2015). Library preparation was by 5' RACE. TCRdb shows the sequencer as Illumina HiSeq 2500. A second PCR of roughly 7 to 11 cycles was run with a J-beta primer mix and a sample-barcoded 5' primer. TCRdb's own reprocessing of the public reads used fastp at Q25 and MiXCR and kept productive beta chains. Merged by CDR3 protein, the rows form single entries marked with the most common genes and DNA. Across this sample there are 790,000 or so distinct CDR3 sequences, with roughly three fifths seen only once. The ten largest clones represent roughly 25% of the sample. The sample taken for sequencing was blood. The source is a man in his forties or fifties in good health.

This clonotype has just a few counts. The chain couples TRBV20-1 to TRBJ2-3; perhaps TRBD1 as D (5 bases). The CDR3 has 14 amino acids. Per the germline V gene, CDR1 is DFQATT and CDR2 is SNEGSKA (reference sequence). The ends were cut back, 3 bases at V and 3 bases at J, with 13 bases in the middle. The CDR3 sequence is CSASPTVTTDTQYF. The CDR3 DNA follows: TGCAGTGCTAGCCCGACAGTTACTACAGATACGCAGTATTTT.

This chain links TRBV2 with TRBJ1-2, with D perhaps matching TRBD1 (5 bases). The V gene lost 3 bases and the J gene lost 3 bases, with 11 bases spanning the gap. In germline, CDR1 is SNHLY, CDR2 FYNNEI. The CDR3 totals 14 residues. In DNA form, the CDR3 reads TGTGCCAGCAGTGACAGGGCAGGCTACTATGGCTACACCTTC. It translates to CASSDRAGYYGYTF.

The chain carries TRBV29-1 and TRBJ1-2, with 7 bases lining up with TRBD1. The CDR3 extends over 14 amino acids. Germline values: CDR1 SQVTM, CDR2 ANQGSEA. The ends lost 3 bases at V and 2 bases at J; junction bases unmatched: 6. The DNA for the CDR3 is TGCAGCGTTGACGGGGGGGGACAGAACTATGGCTACACCTTC. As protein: CSVDGGGQNYGYTF.

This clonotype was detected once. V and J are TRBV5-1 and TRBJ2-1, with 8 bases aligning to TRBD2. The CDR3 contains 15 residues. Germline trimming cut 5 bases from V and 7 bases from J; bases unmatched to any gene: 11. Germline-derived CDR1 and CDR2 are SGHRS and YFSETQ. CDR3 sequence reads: CASSEPGLVGNEQFF. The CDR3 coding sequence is TGCGCCAGCAGTGAACCGGGACTAGTGGGAAATGAGCAGTTCTTC.

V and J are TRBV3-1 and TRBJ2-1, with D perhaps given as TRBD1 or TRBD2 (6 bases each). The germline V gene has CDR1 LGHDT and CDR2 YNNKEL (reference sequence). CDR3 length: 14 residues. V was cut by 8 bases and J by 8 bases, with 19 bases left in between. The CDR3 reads CASCLGGRRDEQFF. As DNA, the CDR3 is TGTGCCAGCTGTCTAGGGGGGAGGAGGGATGAGCAGTTCTTC.

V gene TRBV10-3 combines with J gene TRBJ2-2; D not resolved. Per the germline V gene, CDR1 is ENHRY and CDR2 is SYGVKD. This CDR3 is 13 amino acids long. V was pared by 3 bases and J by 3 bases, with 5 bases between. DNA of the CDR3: TGTGCCATCAGTGACTTGGACACCGGGGAGCTGTTTTTT. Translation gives CAISDLDTGELFF.

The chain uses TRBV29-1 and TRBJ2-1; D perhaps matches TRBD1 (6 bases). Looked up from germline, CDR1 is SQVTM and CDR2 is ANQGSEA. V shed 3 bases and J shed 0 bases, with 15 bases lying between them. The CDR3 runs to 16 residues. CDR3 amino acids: CSVEGRTASSYNEQFF. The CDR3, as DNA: TGCAGCGTTGAGGGGCGGACAGCCAGCTCCTACAATGAGCAGTTCTTC.

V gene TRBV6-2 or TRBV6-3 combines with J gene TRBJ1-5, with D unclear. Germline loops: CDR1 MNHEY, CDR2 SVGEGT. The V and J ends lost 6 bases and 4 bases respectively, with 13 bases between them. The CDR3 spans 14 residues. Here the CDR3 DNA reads TGTGCCAGCAGCCCTACCTACAAGAATCAGCCCCAGCATTTT. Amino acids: CASSPTYKNQPQHF.

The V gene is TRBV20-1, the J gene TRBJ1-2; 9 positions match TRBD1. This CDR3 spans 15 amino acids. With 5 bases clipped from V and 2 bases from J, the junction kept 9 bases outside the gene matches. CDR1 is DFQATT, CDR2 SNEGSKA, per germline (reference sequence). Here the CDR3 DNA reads TGCAGTGCTGGTAACCGGGACAGGGTGAACTATGGCTACACCTTC. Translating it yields CSAGNRDRVNYGYTF.

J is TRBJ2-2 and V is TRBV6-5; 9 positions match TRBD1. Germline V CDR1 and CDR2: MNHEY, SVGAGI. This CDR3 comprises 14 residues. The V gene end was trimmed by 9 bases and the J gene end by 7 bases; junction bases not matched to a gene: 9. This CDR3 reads CASGQGRLGGELFF. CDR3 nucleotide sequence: TGTGCCAGTGGACAGGGGCGTCTTGGCGGGGAGCTGTTTTTT.

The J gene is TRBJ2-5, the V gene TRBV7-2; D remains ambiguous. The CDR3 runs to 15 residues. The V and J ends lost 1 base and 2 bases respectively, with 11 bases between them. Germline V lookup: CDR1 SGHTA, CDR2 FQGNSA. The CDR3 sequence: CASSLVSNPQETQYF. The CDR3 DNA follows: TGTGCCAGCAGCTTAGTAAGCAACCCACAAGAGACCCAGTACTTC.

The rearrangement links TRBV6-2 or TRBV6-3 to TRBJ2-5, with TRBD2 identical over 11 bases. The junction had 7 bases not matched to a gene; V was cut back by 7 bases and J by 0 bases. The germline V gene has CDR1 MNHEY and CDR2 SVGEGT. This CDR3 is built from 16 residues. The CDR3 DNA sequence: TGTGCCAGCATGGGACTAGCGGCGAATTACCAAGAGACCCAGTACTTC. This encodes CASMGLAANYQETQYF.

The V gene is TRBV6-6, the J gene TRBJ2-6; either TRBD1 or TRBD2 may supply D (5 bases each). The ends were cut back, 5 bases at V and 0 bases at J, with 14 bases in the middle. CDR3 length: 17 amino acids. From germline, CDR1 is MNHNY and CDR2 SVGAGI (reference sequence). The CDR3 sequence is CASSHGTQSSGANVLTF. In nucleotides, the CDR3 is TGTGCCAGCAGTCATGGGACCCAGAGCTCTGGGGCCAACGTCCTGACTTTC.

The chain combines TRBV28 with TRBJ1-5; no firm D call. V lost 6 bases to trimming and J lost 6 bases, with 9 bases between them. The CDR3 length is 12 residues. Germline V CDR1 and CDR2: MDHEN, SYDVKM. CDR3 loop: CASRSGSQPQHF. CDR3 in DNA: TGTGCCAGCAGATCGGGTAGTCAGCCCCAGCATTTT.

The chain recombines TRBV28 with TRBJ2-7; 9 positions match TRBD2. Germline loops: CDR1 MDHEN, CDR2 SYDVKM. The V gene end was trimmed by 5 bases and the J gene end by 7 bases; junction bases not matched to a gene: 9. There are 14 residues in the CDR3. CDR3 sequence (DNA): TGTGCCAGCAGTCTCATAGCGGGAGTCGGGGAGCAGTACTTC. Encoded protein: CASSLIAGVGEQYF.

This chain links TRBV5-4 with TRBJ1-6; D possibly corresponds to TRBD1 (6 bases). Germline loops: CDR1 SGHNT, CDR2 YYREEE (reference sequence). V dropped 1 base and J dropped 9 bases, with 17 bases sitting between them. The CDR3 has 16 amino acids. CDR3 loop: CASSLIRGAVGSPLHF. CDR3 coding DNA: TGTGCCAGCAGCTTGATCAGGGGCGCGGTGGGTTCACCCCTCCACTTT.

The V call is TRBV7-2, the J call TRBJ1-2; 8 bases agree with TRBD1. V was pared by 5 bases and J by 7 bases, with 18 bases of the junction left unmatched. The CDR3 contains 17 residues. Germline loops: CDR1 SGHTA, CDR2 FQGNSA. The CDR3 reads CASSPSPRTGIWFGYTF. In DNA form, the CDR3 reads TGTGCCAGCAGCCCTTCACCTAGGACAGGGATTTGGTTTGGCTACACCTTC.

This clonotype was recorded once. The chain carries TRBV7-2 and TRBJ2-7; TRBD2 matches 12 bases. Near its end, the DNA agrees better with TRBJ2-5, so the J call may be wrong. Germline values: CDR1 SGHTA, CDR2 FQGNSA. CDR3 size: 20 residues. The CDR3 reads CASSSRRLAGGSALVETQYF. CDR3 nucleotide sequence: TGTGCCAGCAGCTCCCGGCGGCTAGCGGGGGGGAGCGCGTTAGTAGAGACCCAGTACTTC.

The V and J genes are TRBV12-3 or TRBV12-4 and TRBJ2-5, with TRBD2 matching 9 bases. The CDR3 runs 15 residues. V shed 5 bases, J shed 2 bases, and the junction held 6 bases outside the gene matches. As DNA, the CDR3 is TGTGCCAGCAGTCCAGAGCGGGGGGCGCAAGAGACCCAGTACTTC. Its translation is CASSPERGAQETQYF.

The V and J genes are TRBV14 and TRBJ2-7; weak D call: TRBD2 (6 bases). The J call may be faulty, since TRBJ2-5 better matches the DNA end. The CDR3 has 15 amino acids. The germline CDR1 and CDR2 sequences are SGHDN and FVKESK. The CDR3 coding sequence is TGTGCCAGCAGCCAAGAGCCCGGGGGTGGGGAGACCCAGTACTTC. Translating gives CASSQEPGGGETQYF.

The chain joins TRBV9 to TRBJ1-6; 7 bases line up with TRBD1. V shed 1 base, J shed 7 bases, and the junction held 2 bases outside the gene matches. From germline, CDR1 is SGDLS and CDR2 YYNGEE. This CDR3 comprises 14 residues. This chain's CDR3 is CASSVMTGNSPLHF. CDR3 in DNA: TGTGCCAGCAGCGTAATGACAGGGAATTCACCCCTCCACTTT.

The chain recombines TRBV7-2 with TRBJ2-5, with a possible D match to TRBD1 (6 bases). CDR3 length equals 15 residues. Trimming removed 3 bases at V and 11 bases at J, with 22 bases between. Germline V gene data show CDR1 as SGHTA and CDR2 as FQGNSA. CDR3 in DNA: TGTGCCAGCAGCTTCAGGGGCGAGGTTTACAATGAGCAGTACTTC. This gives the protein CASSFRGEVYNEQYF.

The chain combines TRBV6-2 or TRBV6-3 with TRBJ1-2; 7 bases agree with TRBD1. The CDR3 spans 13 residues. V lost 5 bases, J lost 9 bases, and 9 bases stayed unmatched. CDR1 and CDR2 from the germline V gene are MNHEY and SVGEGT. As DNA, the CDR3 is TGTGCCAGCAGTCAAGGGACAGTAGGTCGCTACACCTTC. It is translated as CASSQGTVGRYTF.

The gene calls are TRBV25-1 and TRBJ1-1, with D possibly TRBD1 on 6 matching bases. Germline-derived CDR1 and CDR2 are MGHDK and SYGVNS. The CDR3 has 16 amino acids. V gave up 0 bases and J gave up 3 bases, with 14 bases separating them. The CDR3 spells CASSEYGGRVDTEAFF. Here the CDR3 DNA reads TGTGCCAGCAGTGAATACGGGGGCAGGGTGGACACTGAAGCTTTCTTT.

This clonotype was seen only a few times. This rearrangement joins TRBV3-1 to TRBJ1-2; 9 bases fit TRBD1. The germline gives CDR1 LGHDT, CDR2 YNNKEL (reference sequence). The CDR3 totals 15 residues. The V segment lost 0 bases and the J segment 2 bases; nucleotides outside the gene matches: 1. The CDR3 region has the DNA TGTGCCAGCAGCCAAGATGACAGGGGGAACTATGGCTACACCTTC. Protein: CASSQDDRGNYGYTF.